The clone carrying this T cell receptor (beta chain) was detected a few times. TCRdb re-analysed the 5' RACE reads in MiXCR, keeping a single row per CDR3 protein. The data contain about 46,000 distinct CDR3 sequences, 9% to 12% of them singletons. This entry belongs to a study of neurological immune-mediated disorders. This sequence originates from a man aged 65 to 79 with HTLV-1-associated myelopathy (HAM/TSP). Sample: PBMCs.

In DNA, the CDR3 is TGTGCCAGTAGTATTAGGACGACTAGCGAGTATTACACAGATACGCAGTATTTT. Residues: CASSIRTTSEYYTDTQYF. J is TRBJ2-3 and V is TRBV19, with TRBD2 identical over 8 bases. Germline CDR1 is LNHDA and CDR2 is SQIVND (reference sequence). The CDR3 totals 18 residues. V gave up 3 bases and J gave up 2 bases; unmatched junction bases: 13.